This T cell receptor beta chain was identified in a study of neurological immune-mediated disorders. The unsorted libraries were made from 2 million PBMCs kept at -80 C. Using its own MiXCR run on the 5' RACE reads, TCRdb lists one record per CDR3 protein. This table has around 44,000 distinct CDR3 sequences, around 2.5% appearing once. This clonotype has ten or more counts. The germline V gene has CDR1 SGDLS and CDR2 YYNGEE. Trimming removed 4 bases from V and 3 bases from J, with 12 bases in between. The CDR3 covers 14 residues. The sample consisted of PBMCs. The receptor was isolated from a young man with multiple sclerosis. The rearrangement links TRBV9 to TRBJ2-3; TRBD2 is a possible D gene (5 bases). The CDR3 nucleotides read TGTGCCAGCAGCCCCGGGATAGATACAGATACGCAGTATTTT. It codes for CASSPGIDTDTQYF.